These 23 T cell receptor beta chains were all obtained from the same sample, sequenced in a study of Graves' ophthalmopathy and Graves' hyperthyroidism. Amplification targeted the TCR beta CDR3 regions, with RNA transcripts as the source material. Second-round multiplex PCR came after a first-round RT-PCR that employed HTBI primers. TCRdb reprocessed the multiplex PCR reads via MiXCR and lists one record per CDR3 protein. This sample carries 650,000 to 900,000 distinct CDR3 sequences, around 40% of them seen once, and the ten largest clones take about 40%. The sequenced sample was peripheral blood. The source of these receptors is an adult man with Graves' ophthalmopathy.

This clonotype was observed many times. The V call is TRBV20-1, the J call TRBJ1-4; TRBD1 aligns across 8 bases. V lost 3 bases, J lost 8 bases, and 8 bases stayed unmatched. There are 14 residues in the CDR3. CDR1 DFQATT and CDR2 SNEGSKA come from the germline V gene (reference sequence). For the CDR3, the DNA is TGCAGTGCTAGTGTGACAGGGGTAGAGGAAAAACTGTTTTTT. It is translated as CSASVTGVEEKLFF.

This clonotype was counted between two and nine times. The chain has TRBV20-1 and TRBJ1-3, with D possibly TRBD1 on 5 matching bases. Looked up from germline, CDR1 is DFQATT and CDR2 is SNEGSKA (reference sequence). CDR3 length: 14 amino acids. V shed 2 bases and J shed 1 base, with 9 bases lying between them. The CDR3 region is CSARRGESGNTIYF. CDR3 coding DNA: TGCAGTGCTAGAAGAGGGGAGTCTGGAAACACCATATATTTT.

This clonotype was seen a handful of times. The chain uses TRBV12-3 or TRBV12-4 and TRBJ1-6, with 7 bases lining up with TRBD1. This CDR3 is built from 15 residues. V was clipped by 7 bases and J by 3 bases; unmatched bases: 6. CDR3 DNA sequence: TGTGCCAGCACCCTGGACAGGATCTATAATTCACCCCTCCACTTT. Translation: CASTLDRIYNSPLHF.

This sequence joins TRBV7-9 and TRBJ2-7; 9 bases are shared with TRBD2. The CDR3 is made up of 16 amino acids. V lost 5 bases and J lost 1; bases outside the gene matches: 9. From germline, CDR1 is SEHNR and CDR2 FQNEAQ (reference sequence). This CDR3 is CASSQTRGGASYEQYF. The DNA of the CDR3 is TGTGCCAGCAGCCAAACGCGCGGGGGGGCATCCTACGAGCAGTACTTC.

The chain combines TRBV12-3 or TRBV12-4 with TRBJ2-5, with D tentatively TRBD1 or TRBD2 (5 bases each). The CDR3 has 14 residues. DNA of the CDR3: TGTGCTAGAGACGGGGCTAGCCCCCTGGAGACCCAGTACTTC. It yields the protein CARDGASPLETQYF.

This chain connects TRBV20-1 to TRBJ1-5; 9 bases are a match to TRBD1. CDR1 and CDR2 from the germline V gene are DFQATT and SNEGSKA (reference sequence). This CDR3 is 15 amino acids long. V was pared by 4 bases and J by 6 bases, with 10 bases of the junction left unmatched. CDR3 bases: TGCAGTGCTACCACACGGGGGACAGGGATTCAGCCCCAGCATTTT. It encodes CSATTRGTGIQPQHF.

The chain combines TRBV25-1 with TRBJ2-2; perhaps TRBD2 as D (5 bases). This CDR3 contains 17 residues. V lost 5 bases and J 6 bases, leaving 22 bases between the germline ends. CDR1 and CDR2 from the germline V gene are MGHDK and SYGVNS. The CDR3 bases are TGTGCCAGCAGTTACTCATCACCCGGGGAAATGGCCGGGGAGCTGTTTTTT. It specifies CASSYSSPGEMAGELFF.

This clonotype was seen more than once but under ten times. This chain links TRBV9 with TRBJ1-6, with D uncertain. Germline values: CDR1 SGDLS, CDR2 YYNGEE. V was trimmed by 5 bases and J by 1 base, leaving 13 bases between them. This CDR3 contains 16 residues. CDR3 residues: CASSLLVHSYNSPLHF. The CDR3 bases are TGTGCCAGCAGTTTATTGGTACATTCCTATAATTCACCCCTCCACTTT.

This clonotype showed up many times. The CDR3, as DNA: TGTGCCACCAGAGGGGGTGACAGGCGTCATGGCTACACCTTC. This gives the protein CATRGGDRRHGYTF. This chain uses TRBV15 with TRBJ1-2, with D perhaps matching TRBD1 (6 bases). The ends were cut back, 6 bases at V and 6 bases at J, with 17 bases in the middle. The germline CDR1 and CDR2 sequences are LNHNV and YYDKDF (reference sequence). This CDR3 has 14 amino acids.

This clonotype was seen a handful of times. The chain joins TRBV19 to TRBJ2-7; 10 positions match TRBD1. Germline CDR1 is LNHDA and CDR2 is SQIVND (reference sequence). This CDR3 spans 16 amino acids. J lost 1 base, V lost 9 bases, and 12 bases had no gene match. CDR3 sequence: CASSPDRGTASYEQYF. CDR3 coding DNA: TGTGCCAGCAGCCCGGACAGGGGGACCGCATCCTACGAGCAGTACTTC.

This clonotype turned up a few times. V is TRBV19 and J is TRBJ1-3; 8 bases are a match to TRBD1. The V gene end was trimmed by 6 bases and the J gene end by 2 bases; junction bases not matched to a gene: 6. Germline loops: CDR1 LNHDA, CDR2 SQIVND (reference sequence). There are 15 residues in the CDR3. CDR3 residues: CASRPTGGTGNTIYF. The CDR3 region has the DNA TGTGCCAGTAGACCAACAGGGGGAACTGGAAACACCATATATTTT.

Points on this clonotype: This sequence may be a read error, since a much larger clone differs from it by one base. CDR3 DNA: TGTGCCAGCAGCGAAGGTCCTGAAGCTTTCTTT. Its protein is CASSEGPEAFF. The chain combines TRBV2 with TRBJ1-1; no firm D call. CDR3 size: 11 residues. From germline, CDR1 is SNHLY and CDR2 FYNNEI.

The chain links TRBV7-2 to TRBJ2-5; D remains unclear. The CDR3 extends over 17 amino acids. The V and J ends lost 5 bases and 5 bases respectively, with 24 bases between them. Per the germline V gene, CDR1 is SGHTA and CDR2 is FQGNSA. The CDR3: CASSPWTGSFKQETQYF. The CDR3 DNA follows: TGTGCCAGCAGCCCTTGGACGGGCAGCTTTAAGCAGGAGACCCAGTACTTC.

V and J are TRBV20-1 and TRBJ1-6; 7 bases line up with TRBD1. V dropped 0 bases and J dropped 10; count of bases not matched to a gene: 6. The CDR3 consists of 14 residues. Germline loops: CDR1 DFQATT, CDR2 SNEGSKA (reference sequence). The CDR3 here is CSARETGTSSPLHF. The DNA for the CDR3 is TGCAGTGCTAGAGAGACAGGGACATCCTCACCCCTCCACTTT.

The rearrangement joins TRBV13 to TRBJ1-2; 7 bases fit TRBD1. V dropped 4 bases and J dropped 6; count of bases not matched to a gene: 8. Germline V gives CDR1 PRHDT, CDR2 FYEKMQ (reference sequence). The CDR3 has 14 amino acids. In DNA, the CDR3 is TGTGCCAGCAGCTCGACAGGGTCGGTGGATGGCTACACCTTC. Its translation is CASSSTGSVDGYTF.

This chain joins TRBV10-3 and TRBJ2-5; TRBD2 might be the D (6 bases). Trimming pared 0 bases from V and 4 bases from J, leaving 9 bases between. The germline V gene encodes CDR1 ENHRY and CDR2 SYGVKD. This CDR3 has 14 amino acids. This CDR3 reads CAISESVGRETQYF. In DNA form, the CDR3 reads TGTGCCATCAGTGAGTCCGTCGGGAGAGAGACCCAGTACTTC.

The chain uses TRBV19 and TRBJ1-1; unclear D gene. The CDR3 totals 11 residues. Germline CDR1 LNHDA, CDR2 SQIVND (reference sequence). The V and J ends lost 1 base and 6 bases respectively, with 3 bases between them. CDR3 protein: CASSIGPEAFF. The DNA of the CDR3 is TGTGCCAGTAGTATAGGCCCTGAAGCTTTCTTT. Variable domain in full (rest from reference TRBV19 and TRBJ1-1): DGGITQSPKYLFRKEGQNVTLSCEQNLNHDAMYWYRQDPGQGLRLIYYSQIVNDFQKGDIAEGYSVSREKKESFPLTVTSAQKNPTAFYLCASSIGPEAFFGQGTRLTVV.

This clonotype was picked up a small number of times. The chain combines TRBV7-8 with TRBJ1-1; 8 bases are a match to TRBD1. The V gene end was trimmed by 5 bases and the J gene end by 9 bases; junction bases not matched to a gene: 8. Germline V gene data show CDR1 as SGHVS and CDR2 as FQNEAQ. This CDR3 is 13 amino acids long. CDR3 loop: CASSPIRTGKAFF. The CDR3 DNA sequence: TGTGCCAGCAGCCCGATTCGGACAGGGAAAGCTTTCTTT. The whole variable domain, filled in from reference TRBV7-8 and TRBJ1-1, reads GAGVSQSPRYKVAKRGQDVALRCDPISGHVSLFWYQQALGQGPEFLTYFQNEAQLDKSGLPSDRFFAERPEGSVSTLKIQRTQQEDSAVYLCASSPIRTGKAFFGQGTRLTVV.

This clonotype was counted a few times. One junction end does not reproduce the germline sequence, and a read error may be involved. The V and J genes are TRBV7-9 and TRBJ1-6, with no clear D. The CDR3 covers 13 residues. The germline V gene encodes CDR1 SEHNR and CDR2 FQNEAQ (reference sequence). The CDR3 loop reads CASSQERNSPLHF. The CDR3 DNA sequence: TGCGCCAGCAGCCAAGAGCGGAATTCACCCCTCCACTTT. Filled out from reference TRBV7-9 and TRBJ1-6, the complete variable domain reads DTGVSQNPRHKITKRGQNVTFRCDPISEHNRLYWYRQTLGQGPEFLTYFQNEAQLEKSRLLSDRFSAERPKGSFSTLEIQRTEQGDSAMYLCASSQERNSPLHFGNGTRLTVT.

CDR3 coding DNA: TGTGCCAGCAGCCCTCCGGGCAGGAGCTCCTATAATTCACCCCTCCACTTT. The encoded protein is CASSPPGRSSYNSPLHF. The rearrangement links TRBV7-2 to TRBJ1-6; D ambiguous. The germline CDR1 and CDR2 sequences are SGHTA and FQGNSA. This CDR3 region has 17 residues. Trimming pared 5 bases from V and 0 bases from J, leaving 14 bases between.

The sample holds many counts of this clonotype. The CDR3 is CASSPRTTGGYTF. In nucleotides, the CDR3 is TGTGCCAGTAGTCCCCGGACAACGGGTGGCTACACCTTC. This chain connects TRBV19 to TRBJ1-2, with D perhaps TRBD1 (5 bases). There are 13 residues in the CDR3. The V gene lost 5 bases and the J gene lost 7 bases, with 14 bases spanning the gap. Looked up from germline, CDR1 is LNHDA and CDR2 is SQIVND (reference sequence).

With respect to this clonotype: This may stem from a read error, because a much larger clone lies one nucleotide away. The chain has TRBV7-9 and TRBJ1-5; D not resolved. The CDR3 runs to 13 residues. The V end lost 4 bases, the J end lost 7 bases, and 11 bases lay between the germline ends. Germline CDR1 is SEHNR and CDR2 is FQNEAQ (reference sequence). CDR3 DNA sequence: TGTGCCAGCAGCTCGGCGGCTGGCCAGCCCCAGCATTTT. Residues: CASSSAAGQPQHF.

This clonotype has ten or more counts. The chain links TRBV20-1 to TRBJ1-2, with 7 bases fitting TRBD1. This CDR3 region has 14 residues. The ends lost 3 bases at V and 2 bases at J; junction bases unmatched: 6. CDR1 DFQATT and CDR2 SNEGSKA come from the germline V gene (reference sequence). CDR3: CSASDGTANYGYTF. In DNA form, the CDR3 reads TGCAGTGCTAGCGATGGGACAGCAAACTATGGCTACACCTTC.